These T cell receptor beta chains were read from a single sample in a study of blood T cell repertoires in COVID-19. This table comes from immunoSEQ multiplex PCR, and its TCRdb copy is limited to in-frame clones, with some not included. The repertoire holds around 300,000 clones, with less than 90% as singletons. Sample: PBMCs or T cells enriched from blood (not recorded which). The receptors stem from a woman aged 45 to 65 who had recovered from COVID-19. CDR3s include the opening cysteine and the closing phenylalanine or tryptophan. A D gene is named only where the DNA matches it firmly. A row's size may be missing; if present it is once, few, many or a size class.

abundance	d_gene	v_gene	j_gene	len	CDR3aa	CDR3nt
NA	TRBD1	TRBV7-2	TRBJ1-4	15	CASSLGWTGNEKLFF	TGTGCCAGCAGCTTAGGTTGGACAGGGAATGAAAAACTGTTTTTT
NA	NA	TRBV3-1/TRBV3-2	TRBJ1-2	14	CASSQASMGLGYTF	TGTGCCAGCAGCCAGGCCTCGATGGGGCTCGGCTACACCTTC
NA	NA	TRBV7-9	TRBJ1-4	14	CASSLRQGGEKLFF	TGTGCCAGCAGCTTGCGGCAGGGTGGGGAAAAACTGTTTTTT
once	NA	TRBV4-2	TRBJ2-7	16	CASSQDLLGPLYEQYF	TGTGCCAGCAGCCAAGATTTACTAGGACCGCTCTACGAGCAGTACTTC
NA	NA	TRBV27	TRBJ2-1	13	CASGKTGPHEQFF	TGTGCCAGCGGAAAAACAGGGCCCCATGAGCAGTTCTTC
NA	TRBD2	TRBV24-1	TRBJ2-2	16	CATSDYLGLAAGELFF	TGTGCCACCAGTGATTATTTAGGACTAGCGGCCGGGGAGCTGTTTTTT
NA	TRBD1	TRBV15	TRBJ1-2	14	CATSRLDRGYGYTF	TGTGCCACCAGCAGACTAGACAGGGGTTATGGCTACACCTTC
once	NA	TRBV20-1	TRBJ2-4	12	CSASVHQNIQYF	TGCAGTGCTAGTGTACACCAAAACATTCAGTACTTC
NA	TRBD1	TRBV11-2	TRBJ2-2	15	CASSNTGTAIGELFF	TGTGCCAGCAGCAATACCGGGACAGCGATCGGGGAGCTGTTTTTT
NA	NA	TRBV11-2	TRBJ1-2	14	CASSSGTTMNGYTF	TGTGCCAGCAGCTCTGGGACAACTATGAATGGCTACACCTTC
NA	TRBD1	TRBV11-2	TRBJ2-7	14	CASSLGQGAREQYF	TGTGCCAGCAGCTTGGGACAGGGGGCGCGTGAGCAGTACTTC